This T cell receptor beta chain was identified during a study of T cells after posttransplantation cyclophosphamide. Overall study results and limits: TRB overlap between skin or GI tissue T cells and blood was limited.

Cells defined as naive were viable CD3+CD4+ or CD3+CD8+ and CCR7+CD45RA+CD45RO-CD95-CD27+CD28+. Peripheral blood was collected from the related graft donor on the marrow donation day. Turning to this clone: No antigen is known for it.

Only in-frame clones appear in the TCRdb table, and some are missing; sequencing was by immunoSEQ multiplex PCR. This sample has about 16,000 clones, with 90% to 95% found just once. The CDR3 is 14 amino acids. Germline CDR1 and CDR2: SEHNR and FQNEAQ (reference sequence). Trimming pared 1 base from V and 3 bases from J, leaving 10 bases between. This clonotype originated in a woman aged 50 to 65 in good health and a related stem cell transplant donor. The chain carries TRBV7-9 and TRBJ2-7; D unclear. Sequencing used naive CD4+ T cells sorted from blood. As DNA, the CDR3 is TGTGCCAGCAGCTTAGAGCCGGGTCGCTACGAGCAGTACTTC. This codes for CASSLEPGRYEQYF.